Listed here are 8 T cell receptor beta chains from one sample, sequenced in a study of fetal regulatory T cell absence and autoimmunity. Clones were sequenced by immunoSEQ multiplex PCR, and TCRdb holds only the in-frame ones, with some missing. In the table there are around 45,000 clones, about 80% of which are singletons. The material sequenced was cord blood. The source is a newborn boy with IPEX syndrome.

This chain connects TRBV5-6 to TRBJ2-3; 7 bases align to TRBD2. Germline assignment: CDR1 SGHDT and CDR2 YYEEEE. This CDR3 is built from 14 residues. The V and J ends lost 4 bases and 1 base, in that order; junction bases with no gene match: 3. CDR3 sequence reads: CASSRLARTDTQYF. CDR3 sequence (DNA): TGTGCCAGCAGCCGACTAGCCCGCACAGATACGCAGTATTTT.

The chain uses TRBV6-1 and TRBJ2-5; 8 nucleotides agree with TRBD2. The CDR3 contains 14 residues. V lost 3 bases, J lost 5 bases, and 5 bases stayed unmatched. Germline lookup yields CDR1 MNHNS and CDR2 SASEGT. In nucleotides, the CDR3 is TGTGCCAGCAGTGAGTGGCGGGGGGCGGAGACCCAGTACTTC. Protein sequence: CASSEWRGAETQYF.

The chain couples TRBV5-8 to TRBJ2-3, with 11 bases that match TRBD2. Germline V CDR1 and CDR2: SGHTS, YDEGEE. V lost 4 bases to trimming and J lost 12 bases; unmatched junction nucleotides: 10. This CDR3 spans 14 amino acids. This CDR3 reads CASSVRTSGHHQYF. CDR3 nucleotides: TGTGCCAGCAGCGTCCGGACTAGCGGGCATCATCAGTATTTT.

This clone was seen only once. The V call is TRBV5-4, the J call TRBJ1-1; 12 positions agree with TRBD1. Germline loops: CDR1 SGHNT, CDR2 YYREEE (reference sequence). The ends lost 4 bases at V and 4 bases at J; junction bases unmatched: 5. The CDR3 contains 15 residues. CDR3 region: CASSPGTGGTTEAFF. As DNA, the CDR3 is TGTGCCAGCAGCCCCGGGACAGGGGGCACCACTGAAGCTTTCTTT.

The chain links TRBV6-5 to TRBJ2-7; 11 bases fit TRBD2. There are 15 residues in the CDR3. V was clipped by 5 bases and J by 0 bases; unmatched bases: 3. Germline CDR1 is MNHEY and CDR2 is SVGAGI. CDR3 coding DNA: TGTGCCAGCAGTGGACTAGCGGGCAGCTCCTACGAGCAGTACTTC. This encodes CASSGLAGSSYEQYF.

The count of this clone is one. V gene TRBV11-2 combines with J gene TRBJ2-3, with 8 bases that match TRBD2. The CDR3 covers 16 residues. V lost 1 base and J lost 6; bases outside the gene matches: 9. CDR1 SGHAT and CDR2 FQNNGV come from the germline V gene. CDR3: CASSLAVGSGGDTQYF. The CDR3 DNA reads as TGTGCCAGCAGCTTAGCCGTCGGGAGCGGGGGTGATACGCAGTATTTT.

The J gene is TRBJ2-2, the V gene TRBV12-5; D is unresolved. Between the trimmed V and J ends, which lost 0 bases and 0 bases, there was a span of 8 bases. The CDR3 extends over 16 amino acids. CDR1 is LGHNT, CDR2 FRNRAP, per germline. DNA for the CDR3: TGTGCTAGTGGTTTGGTAGTTACTTCGAACACCGGGGAGCTGTTTTTT. Translation gives CASGLVVTSNTGELFF.

The chain links TRBV29-1 to TRBJ2-7, with TRBD2 as a possible D gene (7 bases). The V gene lost 4 bases and the J gene lost 3 bases, with 16 bases spanning the gap. The CDR3 contains 14 residues. Germline V gives CDR1 SQVTM, CDR2 ANQGSEA. The CDR3 DNA is TGCAGCGTTGCCCCTACAGGGACTATCTACGAGCAGTACTTC. Residues: CSVAPTGTIYEQYF.